This T cell receptor beta chain was sequenced during a study of Graves' ophthalmopathy and Graves' hyperthyroidism. This clonotype occurred many times. The V gene lost 2 bases and the J gene lost 4 bases, with 9 bases spanning the gap. The CDR3 extends over 13 amino acids. Germline assignment: CDR1 SGHKS and CDR2 YYEKEE (reference sequence). The sequenced template was RNA, covering the TCR beta CDR3 region. The workflow started with a first-round RT-PCR run with HTBI primers and then moved on to a second-round multiplex PCR. Each CDR3 protein gets one entry after TCRdb re-called the multiplex PCR reads with MiXCR. The table records under 200,000 distinct CDR3 sequences, under 40% of them present only once.

The V gene is TRBV5-5, the J gene TRBJ1-1; weak D call: TRBD1 (5 bases). The clonotype originates from a woman in her thirties or forties with Graves' ophthalmopathy. The sample taken for sequencing was peripheral blood. The CDR3 DNA follows: TGTGCCAGCAGCTTCAGGGTGGGCACTGAAGCTTTCTTT. This sequence encodes CASSFRVGTEAFF.